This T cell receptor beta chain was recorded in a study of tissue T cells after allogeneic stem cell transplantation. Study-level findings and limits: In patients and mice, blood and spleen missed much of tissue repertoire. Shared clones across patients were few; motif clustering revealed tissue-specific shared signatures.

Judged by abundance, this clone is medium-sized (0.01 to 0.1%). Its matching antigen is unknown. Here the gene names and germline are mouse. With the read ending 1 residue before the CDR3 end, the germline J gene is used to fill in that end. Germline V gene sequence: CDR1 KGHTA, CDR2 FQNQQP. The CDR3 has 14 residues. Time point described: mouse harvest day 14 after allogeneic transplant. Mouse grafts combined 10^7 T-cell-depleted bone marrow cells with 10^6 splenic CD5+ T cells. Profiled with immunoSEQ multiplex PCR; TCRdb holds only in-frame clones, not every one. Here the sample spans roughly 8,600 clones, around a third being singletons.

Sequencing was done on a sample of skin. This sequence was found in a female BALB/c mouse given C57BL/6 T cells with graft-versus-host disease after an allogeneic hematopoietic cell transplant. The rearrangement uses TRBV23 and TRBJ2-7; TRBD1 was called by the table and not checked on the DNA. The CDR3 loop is CSSSPGQGAREQYF. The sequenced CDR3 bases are TGCTCCAGCAGTCCGGGACAGGGGGCGCGGGAACAGTAC.